This T cell receptor (beta chain) stems from a study of blood T cell repertoires in COVID-19. In the study overall: Sites across the United States, Italy and Spain contributed samples from acute and convalescent COVID-19. The analysed material was cDNA or gDNA that came from T cells, B-cell-depleted T cells, or PBMCs.

How the authors handled the data: Cell counts per sample came from amplifying reference gene primers. Here immunoSEQ multiplex PCR was the method, and the copy in TCRdb shows in-frame clones only, minus some. The V and J calls and clone size come from that table; D and trimming were worked out from the DNA. Of about 410,000 clones listed, roughly 90% were seen once; the top ten hold around 1.5%. Germline V gene data show CDR1 as LNHDA and CDR2 as SQIVND (reference sequence). The CDR3 has 16 residues. With 1 base removed from V and 3 bases from J, the gap between germline ends came to 15 bases. Seattle cases were enrolled at active infection and followed longitudinally.

The clonotype comes from a woman in her thirties or forties with COVID-19, enrolled during active disease. The sample was peripheral blood. The genes are TRBV19 and TRBJ1-2, with no clear D. CDR3 bases: TGTGCCAGTAGTATAGGCGAACGGGGAAGTCACTATGGCTACACCTTC. Protein product: CASSIGERGSHYGYTF.